Listed below are T cell receptor beta chains from one sample, sequenced in a study of cytomegalovirus exposure and HLA in healthy donors. Method: immunoSEQ multiplex PCR; TCRdb's copy keeps in-frame clones and lacks some. The sample yields around 140,000 clones, approximately 87% seen once. The sequenced sample consisted of PBMCs. The source of these receptors is a man aged 35 to 55 in good health and CMV-seronegative. Each CDR3 is given with its conserved first and last residue.

length	V	J	CDR3
16	TRBV27	TRBJ2-2	CASSLGTEIRPGELFF
14	TRBV28	TRBJ1-6	CASSLRTGVSPLHF
14	TRBV5-1	TRBJ2-2	CASTLGTTTGELFF
15	TRBV7-9	TRBJ2-7	CASSPRTGGSYEQYF
17	TRBV7-9	TRBJ2-3	CASSAPLGQESTDTQYF
13	TRBV6-6	TRBJ2-1	CASKETGWNEQFF
15	TRBV7-8	TRBJ2-1	CASSLVILARDEQFF
15	TRBV28	TRBJ1-2	CASSLSYRGSSGYTF
14	TRBV10-3	TRBJ1-2	CAITSDRLDYGYTF
13	TRBV19	TRBJ2-2	CASRGPSTGELFF
16	TRBV5-1	TRBJ2-3	CASSHRTGGSGDTQYF
13	TRBV4-2	TRBJ1-1	CASSHSTGTSAFF
14	TRBV11-1	TRBJ1-1	CASSLWQGASEAFF
13	TRBV7-9	TRBJ1-2	CASSQAGTIGYTF
15	TRBV10-3	TRBJ2-7	CAISESGRKAYEQYF
16	TRBV11-2	TRBJ2-3	CASSLTIAGGTDTQYF
13	TRBV7-2	TRBJ2-1	CASSAVSVDEQFF
15	TRBV7-2	TRBJ2-3	CASSDRGHSTDTQYF
17	TRBV7-9	TRBJ1-1	CSSSLARAGGLNTEAFF
14	TRBV7-2	TRBJ2-5	CASSYRTGQETQYF
16	TRBV7-2	TRBJ2-5	CASSLRWEGRGETQYF
14	TRBV6-6	TRBJ1-2	CASSYPGGSGGYTF
16	TRBV4-3	TRBJ2-5	CASSQEIGQGEETQYF
13	TRBV27	TRBJ2-7	CASSLGRYYEQYF
14	TRBV29-1	TRBJ2-1	CSVKAGGTYNEQFF
13	TRBV10-3	TRBJ2-7	CAISDPTGWEQYF
14	TRBV7-9	TRBJ1-2	CASSLGEPNYGYTF
14	TRBV27	TRBJ2-2	CASSFSQNTGELFF
17	TRBV5-1	TRBJ1-6	CASSLDRGLSGNSPLHF
18	TRBV18	TRBJ2-6	CASSPPHEAFSGANVLTF
14	TRBV5-1	TRBJ1-3	CASSQLQGGNTIYF
15	TRBV6-1	TRBJ2-7	CASSFLGQGGYEQYF
15	TRBV29-1	TRBJ2-1	CSVEWLAGRYNEQFF
13	TRBV5-4	TRBJ2-2	CASSFDRTGELFF
15	TRBV7-9	TRBJ2-7	CASSLVGQGYREQYF
15	TRBV2	TRBJ2-4	CASSPTGSGGTFQYF
14	TRBV6-1	TRBJ2-1	CASNRPSGRDEQFF
16	TRBV5-1	TRBJ1-1	CASSPSRDRPGTEAFF
15	TRBV7-2	TRBJ2-4	CASSRAVSAKNIQYF
12	TRBV29-1	TRBJ1-1	CSVAGTGTEAFF
14	TRBV27	TRBJ1-5	CASSLTGYNQPQHF
16	TRBV2	TRBJ1-4	CASSDRSGQGGEKLFF
15	TRBV5-5	TRBJ2-3	CASSYNRESTDTQYF
15	TRBV7-2	TRBJ2-7	CASSFSAGANYEQYF
15	TRBV7-9	TRBJ2-7	CASSPGGGNAYEQYF
17	TRBV6-1	TRBJ2-1	CASSEPPGLAGVPEQFF
15	TRBV7-6	TRBJ2-1	CASSLGLADSNEQFF
17	TRBV18	TRBJ2-7	CASSPDGGVAGNYEQYF
13	TRBV28	TRBJ1-1	CASRIGENTEAFF
13	TRBV6-4	TRBJ2-5	CASRGDKQETQYF
12	TRBV2	TRBJ1-2	CASAEGGLGYTF
16	TRBV4-3	TRBJ2-1	CASSQEFGRGYNEQFF
15	TRBV6-5	.	CASSSRTGSSYEQYF
14	TRBV6-5	TRBJ1-5	CASSSGVGNQPQHF
15	TRBV23-1	TRBJ2-5	CASSHYLLEQETQYF
14	TRBV5-4	TRBJ2-3	CASSYGDGRDTQYF
16	TRBV4-1	TRBJ2-2	CASSPLGQENTGELFF